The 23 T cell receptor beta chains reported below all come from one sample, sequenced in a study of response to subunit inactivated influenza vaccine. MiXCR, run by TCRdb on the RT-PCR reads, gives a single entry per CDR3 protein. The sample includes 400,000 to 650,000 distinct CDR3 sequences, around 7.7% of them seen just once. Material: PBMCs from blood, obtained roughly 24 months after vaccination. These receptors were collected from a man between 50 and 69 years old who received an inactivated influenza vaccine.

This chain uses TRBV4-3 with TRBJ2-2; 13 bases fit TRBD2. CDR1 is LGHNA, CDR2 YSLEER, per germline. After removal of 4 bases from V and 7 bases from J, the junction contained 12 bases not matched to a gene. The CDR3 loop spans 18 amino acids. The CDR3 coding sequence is TGCGCCAGCAGCCGGTCAGAACTAGCGGGGGGGCCTGGCGGGGAGCTGTTTTTT. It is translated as CASSRSELAGGPGGELFF.

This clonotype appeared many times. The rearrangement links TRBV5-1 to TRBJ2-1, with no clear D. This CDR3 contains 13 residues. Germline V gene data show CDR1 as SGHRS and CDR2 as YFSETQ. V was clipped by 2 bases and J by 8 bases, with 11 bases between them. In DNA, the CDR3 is TGCGCCAGCAGCTTAATCGAGCGCGATGAGCAGTTCTTC. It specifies CASSLIERDEQFF.

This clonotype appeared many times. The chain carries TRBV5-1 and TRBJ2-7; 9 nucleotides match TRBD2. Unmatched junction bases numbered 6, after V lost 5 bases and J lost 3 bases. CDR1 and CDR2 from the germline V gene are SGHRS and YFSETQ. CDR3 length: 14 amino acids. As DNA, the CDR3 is TGCGCCAGCAGTTGGACTAGCGCAAACTACGAGCAGTACTTC. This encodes CASSWTSANYEQYF.

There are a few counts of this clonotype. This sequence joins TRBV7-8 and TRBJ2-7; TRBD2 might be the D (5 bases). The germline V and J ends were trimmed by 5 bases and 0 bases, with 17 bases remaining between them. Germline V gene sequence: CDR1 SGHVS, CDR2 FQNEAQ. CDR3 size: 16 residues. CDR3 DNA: TGTGCCAGCAGCCCCTCCCTAGCCTTGGCCTCCTACGAGCAGTACTTC. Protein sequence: CASSPSLALASYEQYF.

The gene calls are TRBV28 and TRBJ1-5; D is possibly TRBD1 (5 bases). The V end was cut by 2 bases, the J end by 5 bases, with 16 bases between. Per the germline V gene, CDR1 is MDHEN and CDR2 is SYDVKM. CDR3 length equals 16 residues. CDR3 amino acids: CASSLTMKGSDQPQHF. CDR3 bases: TGTGCCAGCAGTTTAACTATGAAGGGGAGCGATCAGCCCCAGCATTTT.

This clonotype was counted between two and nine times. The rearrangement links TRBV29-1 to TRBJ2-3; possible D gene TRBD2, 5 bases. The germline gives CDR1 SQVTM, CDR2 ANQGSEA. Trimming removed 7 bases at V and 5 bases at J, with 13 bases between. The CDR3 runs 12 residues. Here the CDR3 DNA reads TGCAGCGGGCTTATCGCGGGAGATACGCAGTATTTT. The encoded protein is CSGLIAGDTQYF.

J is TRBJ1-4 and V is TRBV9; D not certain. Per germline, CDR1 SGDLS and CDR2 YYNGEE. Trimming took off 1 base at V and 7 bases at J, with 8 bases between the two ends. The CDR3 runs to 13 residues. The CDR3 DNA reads TGTGCCAGCAGCGTACGGACGGGTGAAAAACTGTTTTTT. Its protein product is CASSVRTGEKLFF.

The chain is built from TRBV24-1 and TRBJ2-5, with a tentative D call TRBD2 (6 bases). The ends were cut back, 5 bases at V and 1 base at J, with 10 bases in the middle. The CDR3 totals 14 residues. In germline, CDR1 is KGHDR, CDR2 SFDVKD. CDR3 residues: CATSGQGGQETQYF. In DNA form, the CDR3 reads TGTGCCACCAGTGGGCAGGGAGGCCAAGAGACCCAGTACTTC.

The CDR3 reads CSVEREMTGELFF. The CDR3 coding sequence is TGCAGCGTCGAGCGGGAAATGACCGGGGAGCTGTTTTTT. The genes are TRBV29-1 and TRBJ2-2; 7 bases are shared with TRBD2. The V segment lost 6 bases and the J segment 5 bases; nucleotides outside the gene matches: 6. Germline CDR1 reads SQVTM; CDR2 reads ANQGSEA. The CDR3 is 13 amino acids.

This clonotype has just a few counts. CDR3 in amino acids: CASSPPGSSGVTDTQYF. DNA of the CDR3: TGTGCCAGCTCACCTCCCGGATCTAGCGGGGTAACAGATACGCAGTATTTT. This chain links TRBV18 with TRBJ2-3; TRBD2 aligns across 9 bases. This CDR3 has 17 amino acids. V dropped 3 bases and J dropped 3; count of bases not matched to a gene: 10. CDR1 is KGHSH and CDR2 is LQKENI in the germline V gene.

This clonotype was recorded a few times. CDR3 nucleotide sequence: TGTGCCAGCAGCTCGGGGCAGAGGGGCGACAAGAATCAGCCCCAGCATTTT. This encodes CASSSGQRGDKNQPQHF. This chain connects TRBV7-6 to TRBJ1-5; TRBD1 might be the D (5 bases). Germline CDR1 and CDR2: SGHVS and FNYEAQ. Trimming removed 4 bases from V and 4 bases from J, with 20 bases in between. The CDR3 loop spans 17 amino acids.

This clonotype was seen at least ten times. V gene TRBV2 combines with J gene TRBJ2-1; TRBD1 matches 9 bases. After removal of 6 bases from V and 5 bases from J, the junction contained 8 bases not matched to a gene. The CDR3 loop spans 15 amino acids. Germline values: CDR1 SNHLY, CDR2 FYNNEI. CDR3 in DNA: TGTGCCAGCAGGGGACCCGGGACAGGGAACAATGAGCAGTTCTTC. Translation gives CASRGPGTGNNEQFF. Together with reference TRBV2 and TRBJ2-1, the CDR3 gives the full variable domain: EPEVTQTPSHQVTQMGQEVILRCVPISNHLYFYWYRQILGQKVEFLVSFYNNEISEKSEIFDDQFSVERPDGSNFTLKIRSTKLEDSAMYFCASRGPGTGNNEQFFGPGTRLTVL.

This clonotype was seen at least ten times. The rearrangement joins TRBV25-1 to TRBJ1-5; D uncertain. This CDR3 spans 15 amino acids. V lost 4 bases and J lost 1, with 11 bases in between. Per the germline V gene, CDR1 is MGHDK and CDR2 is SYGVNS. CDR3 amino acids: CASSGTAGSNQPQHF. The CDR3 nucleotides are TGTGCCAGCAGTGGAACCGCGGGCAGCAATCAGCCCCAGCATTTT.

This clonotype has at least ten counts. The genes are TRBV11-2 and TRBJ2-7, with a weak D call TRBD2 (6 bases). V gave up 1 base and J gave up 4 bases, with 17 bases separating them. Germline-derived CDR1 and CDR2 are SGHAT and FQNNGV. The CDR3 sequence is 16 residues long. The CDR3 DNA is TGTGCCAGCAGCTTAGGGTTTTCGCGGGAAGCTTACGAGCAGTACTTC. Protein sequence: CASSLGFSREAYEQYF.

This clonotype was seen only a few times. The CDR3 nucleotides are TGTGCCAGCAGCTTGGAGGGACAGGGGTCCGAGCAGTACTTC. It is translated as CASSLEGQGSEQYF. V usage is TRBV5-5 and J usage is TRBJ2-7; TRBD1 matches at 10 bases. This CDR3 has 14 amino acids. Trimming at V came to 0 bases and at J to 6 bases, leaving 3 bases not matched to a gene. The germline gives CDR1 SGHKS, CDR2 YYEKEE (reference sequence).

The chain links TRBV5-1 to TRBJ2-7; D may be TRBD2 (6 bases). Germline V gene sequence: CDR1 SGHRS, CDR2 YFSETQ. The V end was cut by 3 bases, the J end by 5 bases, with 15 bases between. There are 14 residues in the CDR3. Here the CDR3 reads CASSSRAREDEQYF. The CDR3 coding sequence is TGCGCCAGCAGCTCCAGGGCTAGGGAGGACGAGCAGTACTTC.

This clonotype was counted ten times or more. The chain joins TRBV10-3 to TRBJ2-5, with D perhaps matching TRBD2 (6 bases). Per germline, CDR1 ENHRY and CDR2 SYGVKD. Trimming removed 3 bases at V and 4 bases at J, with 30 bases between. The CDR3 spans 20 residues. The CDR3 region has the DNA TGTGCCATCAGTGAAGATTCCGCGGCGTGGGGGGTCACCAAAGGAGAGACCCAGTACTTC. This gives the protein CAISEDSAAWGVTKGETQYF.

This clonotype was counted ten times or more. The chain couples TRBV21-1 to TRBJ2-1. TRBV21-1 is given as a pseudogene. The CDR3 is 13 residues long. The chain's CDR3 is CASSKGPGNEQFF. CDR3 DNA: TGTGCCAGCAGCAAAGGGCCGGGGAATGAGCAGTTCTTC.

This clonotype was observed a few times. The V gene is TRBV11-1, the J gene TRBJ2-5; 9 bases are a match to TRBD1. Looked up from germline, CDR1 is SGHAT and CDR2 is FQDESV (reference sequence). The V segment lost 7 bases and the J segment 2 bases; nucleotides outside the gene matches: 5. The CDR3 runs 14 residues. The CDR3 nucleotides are TGTGCCAGCATGGACAGGGGTAGACAAGAGACCCAGTACTTC. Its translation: CASMDRGRQETQYF.

The CDR3 sequence: CASNAQGAAGELFF. CDR3 in DNA: TGTGCCAGCAACGCTCAAGGGGCCGCCGGGGAGCTGTTTTTT. This rearrangement joins TRBV7-3 to TRBJ2-2, with D possibly being TRBD1 (5 bases). CDR3 length: 14 amino acids. Germline V gene data show CDR1 as SGHTA and CDR2 as FQGTGA. V lost 7 bases and J lost 6, with 15 bases in between.

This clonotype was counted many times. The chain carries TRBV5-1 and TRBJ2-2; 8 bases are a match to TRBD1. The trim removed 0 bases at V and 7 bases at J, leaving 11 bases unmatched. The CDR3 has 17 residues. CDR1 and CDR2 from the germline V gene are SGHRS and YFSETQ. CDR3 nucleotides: TGCGCCAGCAGCTTGGCCACGGGCAGGGGGCATGGCGGGGAGCTGTTTTTT. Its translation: CASSLATGRGHGGELFF.

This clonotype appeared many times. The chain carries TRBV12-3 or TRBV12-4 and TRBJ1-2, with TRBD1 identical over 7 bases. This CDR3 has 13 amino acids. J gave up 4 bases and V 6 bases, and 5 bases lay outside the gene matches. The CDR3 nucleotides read TGTGCCAGCAGGACAGGGTGGACCTATGGCTACACCTTC. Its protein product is CASRTGWTYGYTF.

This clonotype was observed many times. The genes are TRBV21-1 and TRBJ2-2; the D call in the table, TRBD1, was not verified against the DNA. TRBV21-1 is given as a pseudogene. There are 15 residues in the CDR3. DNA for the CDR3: TGTGCCAGCAGCAAAGGAGGACAGCTCACCGGGGAGCTGTTTTTT. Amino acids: CASSKGGQLTGELFF.